This T cell receptor (beta chain) originates from a study of cytomegalovirus exposure and HLA in healthy donors. The data were produced by immunoSEQ multiplex PCR, yet TCRdb's version contains in-frame clones alone and is incomplete. Altogether about 160,000 clones are present, 90% to 97% being singletons, with the ten largest covering roughly 0.83%. This CDR3 is 19 amino acids long. Trimming shortened V by 5 bases and J by 8 bases, and 30 bases separated the two germline ends. The sequence was collected from a woman aged 18-29 years in good health and CMV-seronegative. The chain has TRBV6-7 and TRBJ1-4; D is perhaps TRBD1 (6 bases). TRBV6-7 is marked as an open reading frame, function uncertain. Sequencing was done on a sample of PBMCs. DNA for the CDR3: TGTGCCAGCAGTACACCAACATATACCCCTAAGACAGGAAGGGAAAAACTGTTTTTT. This gives the protein CASSTPTYTPKTGREKLFF.